This T cell receptor beta chain was captured in a study of regulatory T cells in long-lasting Graves disease. The CDR3 loop spans 16 amino acids. V was pared by 2 bases and J by 9 bases, with 6 bases of the junction left unmatched. Germline values: CDR1 MNHEY, CDR2 SVGAGI. Sequencing libraries for TCR beta were prepared with iRepertoire HTBI primers and Arm-PCR of CDR3 regions. TCRdb reanalysed the multiplex PCR reads using MiXCR and keeps one entry per CDR3 protein. The table records around 450,000 distinct CDR3 sequences, around a fifth of them present only once. As to time point: persistent/refractory GD, antithyroid drugs over 5 years with positive TRAb. The TCR library used RNA extracted from PBMCs.

The chain has TRBV6-5 and TRBJ1-6, with TRBD1 matching over 11 bases. Source: peripheral blood mononuclear cells (PBMCs), taken when the disease was refractory, from a patient treated with antithyroid drugs. This clonotype was obtained from a female donor with Graves disease. The CDR3 DNA reads as TGTGCCAGCAGTTACAACGTCGGGACAGGGGGTTCACCCCTCCACTTT. This translates into CASSYNVGTGGSPLHF.